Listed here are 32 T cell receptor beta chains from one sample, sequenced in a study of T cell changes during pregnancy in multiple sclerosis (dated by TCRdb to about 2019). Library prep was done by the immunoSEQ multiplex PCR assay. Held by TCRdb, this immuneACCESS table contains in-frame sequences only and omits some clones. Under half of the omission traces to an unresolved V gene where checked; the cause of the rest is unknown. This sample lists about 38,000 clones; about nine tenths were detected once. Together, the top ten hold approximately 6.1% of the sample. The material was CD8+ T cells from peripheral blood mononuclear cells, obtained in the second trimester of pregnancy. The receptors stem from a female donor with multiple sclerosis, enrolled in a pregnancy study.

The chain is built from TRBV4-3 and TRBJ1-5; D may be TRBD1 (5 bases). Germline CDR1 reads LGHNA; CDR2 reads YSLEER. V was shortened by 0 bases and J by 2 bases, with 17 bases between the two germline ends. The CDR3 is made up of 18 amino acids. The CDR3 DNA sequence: TGCGCCAGCAGCCAAGAAAGCATCGCGGGGGTTGGCAATCAGCCCCAGCATTTT. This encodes CASSQESIAGVGNQPQHF.

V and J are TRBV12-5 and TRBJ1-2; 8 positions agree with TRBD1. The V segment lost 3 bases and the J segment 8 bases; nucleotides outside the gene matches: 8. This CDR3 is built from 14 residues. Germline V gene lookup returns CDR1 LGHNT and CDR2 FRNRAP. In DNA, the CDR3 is TGTGCTAGTGGTTTTTCGCAGGGGGCACTGGGCTACACCTTC. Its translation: CASGFSQGALGYTF. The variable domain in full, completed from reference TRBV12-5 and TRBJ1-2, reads DARVTQTPRHKVTEMGQEVTMRCQPILGHNTVFWYRQTMMQGLELLAYFRNRAPLDDSGMPKDRFSAEMPDATLATLKIQPSEPRDSAVYFCASGFSQGALGYTFGSGTRLTVV.

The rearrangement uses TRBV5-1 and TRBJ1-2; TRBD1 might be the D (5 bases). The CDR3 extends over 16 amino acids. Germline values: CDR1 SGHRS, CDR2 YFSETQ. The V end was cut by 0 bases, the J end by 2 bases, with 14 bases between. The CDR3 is CASSLAVWGGNYGYTF. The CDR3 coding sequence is TGCGCCAGCAGCTTGGCAGTCTGGGGGGGAAACTATGGCTACACCTTC.

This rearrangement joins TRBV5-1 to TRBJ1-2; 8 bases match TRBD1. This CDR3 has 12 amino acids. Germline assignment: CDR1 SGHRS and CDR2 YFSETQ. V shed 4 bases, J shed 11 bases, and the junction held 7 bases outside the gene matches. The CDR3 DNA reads TGCGCCAGCAGCAGTACGGACAGGGAATACACCTTC. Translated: CASSSTDREYTF. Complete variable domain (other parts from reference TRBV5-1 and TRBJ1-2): KAGVTQTPRYLIKTRGQQVTLSCSPISGHRSVSWYQQTPGQGLQFLFEYFSETQRNKGNFPGRFSGRQFSNSRSEMNVSTLELGDSALYLCASSSTDREYTFGSGTRLTVV.

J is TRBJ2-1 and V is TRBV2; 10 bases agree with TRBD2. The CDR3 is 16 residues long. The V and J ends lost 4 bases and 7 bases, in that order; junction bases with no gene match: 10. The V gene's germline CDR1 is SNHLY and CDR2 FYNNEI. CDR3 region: CASSGGLARPGNEQFF. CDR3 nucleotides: TGTGCCAGCAGTGGGGGACTAGCGCGCCCCGGGAATGAGCAGTTCTTC.

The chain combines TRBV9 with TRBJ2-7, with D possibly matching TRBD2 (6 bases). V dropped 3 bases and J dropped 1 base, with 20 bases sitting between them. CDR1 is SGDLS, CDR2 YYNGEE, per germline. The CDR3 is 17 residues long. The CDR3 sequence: CASSADSGLDTSYEQYF. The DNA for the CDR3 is TGTGCCAGCAGCGCGGATTCGGGACTGGATACTTCCTACGAGCAGTACTTC.

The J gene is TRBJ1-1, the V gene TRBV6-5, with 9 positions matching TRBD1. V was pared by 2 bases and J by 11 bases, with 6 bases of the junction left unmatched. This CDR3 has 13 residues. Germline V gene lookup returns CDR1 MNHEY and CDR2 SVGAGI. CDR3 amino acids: CASSYGWTGEAFF. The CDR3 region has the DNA TGTGCCAGCAGTTACGGTTGGACAGGGGAGGCTTTCTTT.

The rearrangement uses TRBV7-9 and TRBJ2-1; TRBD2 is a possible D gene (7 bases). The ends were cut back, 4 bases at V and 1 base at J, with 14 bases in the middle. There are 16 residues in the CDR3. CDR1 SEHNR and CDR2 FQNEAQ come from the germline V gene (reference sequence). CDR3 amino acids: CASSSEGGASYNEQFF. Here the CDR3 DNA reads TGTGCCAGCAGCTCCGAGGGGGGGGCGTCCTACAATGAGCAGTTCTTC.

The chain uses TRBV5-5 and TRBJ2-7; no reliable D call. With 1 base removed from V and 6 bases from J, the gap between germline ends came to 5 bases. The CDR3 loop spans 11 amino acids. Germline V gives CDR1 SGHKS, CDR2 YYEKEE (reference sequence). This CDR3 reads CASSLSGEQYF. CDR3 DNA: TGTGCCAGCAGCTTGTCCGGCGAGCAGTACTTC.

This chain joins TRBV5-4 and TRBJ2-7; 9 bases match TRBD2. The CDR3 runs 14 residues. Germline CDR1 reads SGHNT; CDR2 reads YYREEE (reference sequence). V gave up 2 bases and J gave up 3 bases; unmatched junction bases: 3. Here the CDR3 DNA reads TGTGCCAGCAGCTTTAGCGGGAGTTTCTACGAGCAGTACTTC. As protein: CASSFSGSFYEQYF.

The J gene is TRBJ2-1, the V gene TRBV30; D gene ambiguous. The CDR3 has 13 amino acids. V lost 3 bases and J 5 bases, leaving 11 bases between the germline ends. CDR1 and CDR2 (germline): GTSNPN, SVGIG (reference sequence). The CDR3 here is CAWSELSDNEQFF. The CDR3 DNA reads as TGTGCCTGGAGCGAGCTATCGGACAATGAGCAGTTCTTC.

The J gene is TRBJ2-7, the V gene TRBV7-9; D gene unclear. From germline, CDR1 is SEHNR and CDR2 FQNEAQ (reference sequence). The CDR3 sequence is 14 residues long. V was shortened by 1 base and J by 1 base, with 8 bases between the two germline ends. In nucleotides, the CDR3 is TGTGCCAGCAGCTTAGGATACTCTTCCTACGAGCAGTACTTC. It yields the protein CASSLGYSSYEQYF.

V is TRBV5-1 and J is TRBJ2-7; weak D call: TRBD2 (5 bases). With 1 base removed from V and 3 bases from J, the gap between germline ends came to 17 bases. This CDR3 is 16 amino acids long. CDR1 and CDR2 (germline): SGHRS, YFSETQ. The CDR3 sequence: CASSLNGGWVDYEQYF. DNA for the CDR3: TGCGCCAGCAGCTTGAATGGCGGGTGGGTTGACTACGAGCAGTACTTC. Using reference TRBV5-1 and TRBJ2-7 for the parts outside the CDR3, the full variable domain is KAGVTQTPRYLIKTRGQQVTLSCSPISGHRSVSWYQQTPGQGLQFLFEYFSETQRNKGNFPGRFSGRQFSNSRSEMNVSTLELGDSALYLCASSLNGGWVDYEQYFGPGTRLTVT.

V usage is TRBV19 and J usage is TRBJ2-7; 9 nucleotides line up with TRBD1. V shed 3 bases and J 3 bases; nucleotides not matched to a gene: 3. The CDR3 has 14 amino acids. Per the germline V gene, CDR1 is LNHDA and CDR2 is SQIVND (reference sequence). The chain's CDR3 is CASSIGTGLYEQYF. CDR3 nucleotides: TGTGCCAGTAGTATCGGGACAGGGCTCTACGAGCAGTACTTC.

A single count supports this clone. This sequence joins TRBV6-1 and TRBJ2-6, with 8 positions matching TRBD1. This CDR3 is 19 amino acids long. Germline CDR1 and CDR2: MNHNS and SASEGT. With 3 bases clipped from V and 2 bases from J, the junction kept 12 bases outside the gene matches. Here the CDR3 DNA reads TGTGCCAGCAGTGAGACCATGGACAGGGCGCTAGCTGGGGCCAACGTCCTGACTTTC. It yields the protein CASSETMDRALAGANVLTF.

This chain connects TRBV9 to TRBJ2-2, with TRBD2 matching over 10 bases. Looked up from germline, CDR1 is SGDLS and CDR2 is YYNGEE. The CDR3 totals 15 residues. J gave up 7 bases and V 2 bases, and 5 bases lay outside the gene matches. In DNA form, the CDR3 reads TGTGCCAGCAGCGTCAGCGGGGGGGCCCTCGGGGAGCTGTTTTTT. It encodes CASSVSGGALGELFF.

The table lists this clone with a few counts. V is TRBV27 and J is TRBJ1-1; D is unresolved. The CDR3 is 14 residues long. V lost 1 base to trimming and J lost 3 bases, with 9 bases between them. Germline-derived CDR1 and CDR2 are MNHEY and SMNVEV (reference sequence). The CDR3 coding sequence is TGTGCCAGCAGTTTATACGGAGGGTACACTGAAGCTTTCTTT. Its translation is CASSLYGGYTEAFF.

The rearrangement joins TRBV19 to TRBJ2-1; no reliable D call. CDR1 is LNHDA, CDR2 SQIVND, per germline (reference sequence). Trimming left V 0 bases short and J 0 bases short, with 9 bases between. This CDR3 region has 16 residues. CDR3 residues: CASSIEAWSSYNEQFF. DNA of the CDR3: TGTGCCAGTAGTATAGAGGCTTGGAGCTCCTACAATGAGCAGTTCTTC.

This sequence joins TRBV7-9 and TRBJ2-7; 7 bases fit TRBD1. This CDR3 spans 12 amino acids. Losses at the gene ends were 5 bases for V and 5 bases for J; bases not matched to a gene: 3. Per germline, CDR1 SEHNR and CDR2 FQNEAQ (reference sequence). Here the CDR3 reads CASSQGDHEQYF. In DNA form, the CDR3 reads TGTGCCAGCAGCCAGGGGGACCACGAGCAGTACTTC.

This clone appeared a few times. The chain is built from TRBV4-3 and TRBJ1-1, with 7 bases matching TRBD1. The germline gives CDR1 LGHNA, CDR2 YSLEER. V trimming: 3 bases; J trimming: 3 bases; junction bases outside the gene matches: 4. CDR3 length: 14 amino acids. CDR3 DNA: TGCGCCAGCAGCCAGGCAGGGGGGTACACTGAAGCTTTCTTT. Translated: CASSQAGGYTEAFF.

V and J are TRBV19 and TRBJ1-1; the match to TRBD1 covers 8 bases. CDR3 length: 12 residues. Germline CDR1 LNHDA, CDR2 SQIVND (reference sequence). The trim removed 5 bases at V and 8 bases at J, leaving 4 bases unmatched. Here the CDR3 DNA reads TGTGCCAGTAGTCGACAGGGGACAGAAGCTTTCTTT. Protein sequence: CASSRQGTEAFF.

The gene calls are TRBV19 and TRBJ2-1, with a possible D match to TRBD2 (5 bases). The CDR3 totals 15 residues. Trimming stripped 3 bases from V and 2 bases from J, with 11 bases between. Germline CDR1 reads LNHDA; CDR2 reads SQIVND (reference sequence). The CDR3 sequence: CASSIRLSTYNEQFF. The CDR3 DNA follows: TGTGCCAGTAGTATTCGACTATCCACCTACAATGAGCAGTTCTTC.

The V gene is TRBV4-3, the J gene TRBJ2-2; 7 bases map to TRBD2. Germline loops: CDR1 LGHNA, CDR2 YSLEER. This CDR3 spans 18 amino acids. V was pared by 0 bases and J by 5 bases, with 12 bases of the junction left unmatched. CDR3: CASSQDQRGWVGTGELFF. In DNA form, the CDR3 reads TGCGCCAGCAGCCAAGACCAGCGGGGATGGGTTGGAACCGGGGAGCTGTTTTTT.

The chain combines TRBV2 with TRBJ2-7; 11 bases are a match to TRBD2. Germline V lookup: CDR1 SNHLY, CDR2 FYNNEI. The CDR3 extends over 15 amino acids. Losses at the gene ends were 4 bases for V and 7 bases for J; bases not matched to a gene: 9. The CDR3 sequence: CASSVDLAGGYEQYF. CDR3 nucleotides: TGTGCCAGCAGTGTCGACCTAGCGGGAGGCTATGAGCAGTACTTC.

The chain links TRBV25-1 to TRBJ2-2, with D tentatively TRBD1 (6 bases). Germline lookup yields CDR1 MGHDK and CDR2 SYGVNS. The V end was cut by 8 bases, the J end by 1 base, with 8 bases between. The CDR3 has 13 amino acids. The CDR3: CASGQRNTGELFF. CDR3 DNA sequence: TGTGCCAGCGGACAGAGGAACACCGGGGAGCTGTTTTTT.

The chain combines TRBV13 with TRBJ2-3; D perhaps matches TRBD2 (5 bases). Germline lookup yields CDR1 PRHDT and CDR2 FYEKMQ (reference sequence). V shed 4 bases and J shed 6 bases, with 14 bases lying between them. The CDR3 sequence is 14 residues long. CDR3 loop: CASSSQQRMDTQYF. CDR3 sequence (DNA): TGTGCCAGCAGCTCCCAACAGCGGATGGATACGCAGTATTTT. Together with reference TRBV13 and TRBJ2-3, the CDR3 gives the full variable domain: AAGVIQSPRHLIKEKRETATLKCYPIPRHDTVYWYQQGPGQDPQFLISFYEKMQSDKGSIPDRFSAQQFSDYHSELNMSSLELGDSALYFCASSSQQRMDTQYFGPGTRLTVL.

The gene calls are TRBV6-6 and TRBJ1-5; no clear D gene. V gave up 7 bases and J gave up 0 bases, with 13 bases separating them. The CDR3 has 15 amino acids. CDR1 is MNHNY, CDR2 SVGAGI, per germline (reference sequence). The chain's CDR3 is CASTPSLYSNQPQHF. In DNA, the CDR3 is TGTGCCAGCACCCCTTCCCTTTATAGCAATCAGCCCCAGCATTTT.

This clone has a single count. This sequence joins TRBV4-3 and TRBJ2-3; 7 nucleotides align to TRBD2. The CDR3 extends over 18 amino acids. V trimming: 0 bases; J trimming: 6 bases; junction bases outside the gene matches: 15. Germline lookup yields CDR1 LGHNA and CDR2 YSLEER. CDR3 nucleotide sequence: TGCGCCAGCAGCCAAGACCAGTCTCCCCTGACTAGCTTGGATACGCAGTATTTT. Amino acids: CASSQDQSPLTSLDTQYF.

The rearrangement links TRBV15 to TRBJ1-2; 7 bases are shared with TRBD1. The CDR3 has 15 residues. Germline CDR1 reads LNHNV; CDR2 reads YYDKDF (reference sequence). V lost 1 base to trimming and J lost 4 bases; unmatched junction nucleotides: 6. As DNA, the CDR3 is TGTGCCACCAGCAGAGTTGAGGGGGCGGTCTATGGCTACACCTTC. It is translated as CATSRVEGAVYGYTF.

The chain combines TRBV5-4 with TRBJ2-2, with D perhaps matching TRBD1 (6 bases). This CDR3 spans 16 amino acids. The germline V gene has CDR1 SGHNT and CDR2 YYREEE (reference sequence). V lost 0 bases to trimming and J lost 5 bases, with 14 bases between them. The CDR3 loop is CASSLAPGHYTGELFF. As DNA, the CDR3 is TGTGCCAGCAGCTTGGCCCCGGGACATTATACCGGGGAGCTGTTTTTT.

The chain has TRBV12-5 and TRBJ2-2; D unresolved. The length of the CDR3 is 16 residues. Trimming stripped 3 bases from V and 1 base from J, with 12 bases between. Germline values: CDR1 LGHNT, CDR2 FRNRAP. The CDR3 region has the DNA TGTGCTAGTGGTTTTACCGAACAGCAGAACACCGGGGAGCTGTTTTTT. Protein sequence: CASGFTEQQNTGELFF.

Written as DNA, the CDR3 is TGTGCCAGCAGCGGGCCAGGGGGTTATAGCACTGAAGCTTTCTTT. This sequence encodes CASSGPGGYSTEAFF. The gene calls are TRBV21-1 and TRBJ1-1; TRBD1, as called in the table, went unchecked against the DNA. TRBV21-1 is an annotated pseudogene. This CDR3 comprises 15 residues.